The next 20 T cell receptor beta chains were all read from a single sample in a study of shared clonotypes between healthy human individuals. The naive CD8 population came from CD45RO-negative cells selected for CCR7, without terminally differentiated effector memory CD45RA+ cells. This table comes from immunoSEQ multiplex PCR, and its TCRdb copy is limited to in-frame clones, with some not included. The sample has hundreds of thousands of clones, 85% to 95% seen once; the top ten hold about 0.11%. Sequencing was done on a sample of naive CD8+ T cells sorted from blood. All receptors derive from a woman aged 25 to 39 in good health.

The chain carries TRBV5-4 and TRBJ2-7; 7 positions match TRBD2. The CDR3 sequence is 13 residues long. V trimming: 2 bases; J trimming: 7 bases; junction bases outside the gene matches: 6. Germline CDR1 and CDR2: SGHNT and YYREEE (reference sequence). In nucleotides, the CDR3 is TGTGCCAGCAGCTTAACGGGAGGTGGAGAGCAGTACTTC. The encoded protein is CASSLTGGGEQYF.

V is TRBV28 and J is TRBJ2-1, with TRBD2 matching over 8 bases. Trimming at V came to 4 bases and at J to 3 bases, leaving 5 bases not matched to a gene. Germline-derived CDR1 and CDR2 are MDHEN and SYDVKM. There are 15 residues in the CDR3. The CDR3 loop reads CASSSEREFYNEQFF. The CDR3, as DNA: TGTGCCAGCAGTTCGGAGCGGGAGTTCTACAATGAGCAGTTCTTC.

The CDR3 nucleotides are TGTGCCAGCAGCCCAGCGGAGGGGCAAGAGACCCAGTACTTC. Amino acids: CASSPAEGQETQYF. The chain combines TRBV7-9 with TRBJ2-5; tentatively, D is TRBD2 (6 bases). V was trimmed by 5 bases and J by 2 bases, leaving 12 bases between them. The CDR3 extends over 14 amino acids. The germline V gene encodes CDR1 SEHNR and CDR2 FQNEAQ (reference sequence).

This clone was observed a handful of times. At the DNA level, this CDR3 is encoded by other sequences in the same sample as well. V gene TRBV19 combines with J gene TRBJ1-5, with D hard to call. The CDR3 is 14 amino acids. The germline gives CDR1 LNHDA, CDR2 SQIVND (reference sequence). Deletions cut 1 base from V and 0 bases from J, with 4 bases between. CDR3 amino acids: CASSIADSNQPQHF. In nucleotides, the CDR3 is TGTGCCAGTAGTATAGCAGATAGCAATCAGCCCCAGCATTTT.

The chain joins TRBV28 to TRBJ2-3, with D possibly being TRBD2 (5 bases). This CDR3 has 15 residues. V lost 6 bases to trimming and J lost 0 bases, with 13 bases between them. The V gene's germline CDR1 is MDHEN and CDR2 SYDVKM. The CDR3 DNA sequence: TGTGCCAGCAGCCAGGAGGCTGTTAGCACAGATACGCAGTATTTT. This sequence encodes CASSQEAVSTDTQYF.

V usage is TRBV2 and J usage is TRBJ1-1, with 10 bases aligning to TRBD1. In germline, CDR1 is SNHLY, CDR2 FYNNEI. This CDR3 comprises 14 residues. J was trimmed by 8 bases and V by 7 bases; bases with no gene match: 10. The DNA of the CDR3 is TGTGCCAGCATGATAGACAGGGGGCTATTAGAAGCTTTCTTT. Protein sequence: CASMIDRGLLEAFF. Supplemented by reference TRBV2 and TRBJ1-1, the full variable domain reads EPEVTQTPSHQVTQMGQEVILRCVPISNHLYFYWYRQILGQKVEFLVSFYNNEISEKSEIFDDQFSVERPDGSNFTLKIRSTKLEDSAMYFCASMIDRGLLEAFFGQGTRLTVV.

The genes are TRBV4-1 and TRBJ2-1; D assignment may be TRBD1 or TRBD2 (5 bases each). Germline lookup yields CDR1 MGHRA and CDR2 YSYEKL. Trimming took off 3 bases at V and 10 bases at J, with 19 bases between the two ends. This CDR3 comprises 15 residues. CDR3 sequence (DNA): TGCGCCAGCAGCCACTTACTAGAGGGGATAGGGGAGCAGTTCTTC. Translating it yields CASSHLLEGIGEQFF.

This sequence joins TRBV28 and TRBJ2-1, with 7 bases identical to TRBD2. Losses at the gene ends were 6 bases for V and 0 bases for J; bases not matched to a gene: 5. Germline CDR1 is MDHEN and CDR2 is SYDVKM. This CDR3 has 15 residues. The CDR3 loop is CASSQLALSYNEQFF. DNA of the CDR3: TGTGCCAGCAGCCAACTAGCGCTCTCCTACAATGAGCAGTTCTTC.

V and J are TRBV7-9 and TRBJ2-7, with D perhaps being TRBD1 or TRBD2 (5 bases each). The CDR3 extends over 14 amino acids. Germline V lookup: CDR1 SEHNR, CDR2 FQNEAQ (reference sequence). Trimming removed 5 bases from V and 3 bases from J, with 14 bases in between. CDR3 sequence (DNA): TGTGCCAGCAGCATAACCGGGGCCTACTACGAGCAGTACTTC. Its protein product is CASSITGAYYEQYF.

The CDR3 nucleotides read TGTGCCAGCAGTTTTAACAGGATAAGGGGGGCCAACGTCCTGACTTTC. This encodes CASSFNRIRGANVLTF. This rearrangement joins TRBV27 to TRBJ2-6; a possible D gene is TRBD1 (5 bases). CDR3 length: 16 amino acids. The ends were cut back, 3 bases at V and 4 bases at J, with 13 bases in the middle. Germline V gene data show CDR1 as MNHEY and CDR2 as SMNVEV (reference sequence). Drawing the rest from reference TRBV27 and TRBJ2-6, the complete variable domain is EAQVTQNPRYLITVTGKKLTVTCSQNMNHEYMSWYRQDPGLGLRQIYYSMNVEVTDKGDVPEGYKVSRKEKRNFPLILESPSPNQTSLYFCASSFNRIRGANVLTFGAGSRLTVL.

The V call is TRBV28, the J call TRBJ2-7, with D perhaps TRBD1 (6 bases). CDR3 length: 15 residues. Between the trimmed V and J ends, which lost 6 bases and 2 bases, there was a span of 17 bases. Germline CDR1 is MDHEN and CDR2 is SYDVKM. CDR3 loop: CASSRPRDTTYEQYF. CDR3 nucleotides: TGTGCCAGCAGCCGCCCCCGGGACACAACCTACGAGCAGTACTTC.

The chain has TRBV4-2 and TRBJ2-2, with 7 bases matching TRBD1. Per the germline V gene, CDR1 is LGHNA and CDR2 is YNFKEQ. CDR3 length equals 15 residues. The V segment lost 4 bases and the J segment 4 bases; nucleotides outside the gene matches: 6. The chain's CDR3 is CASSLGQEFTGELFF. In DNA form, the CDR3 reads TGTGCCAGCAGCCTAGGACAGGAGTTCACCGGGGAGCTGTTTTTT.

The V call is TRBV7-2, the J call TRBJ2-5; the D is unclear. The end of the DNA aligns better with TRBJ2-7, so the J call may be wrong. The germline gives CDR1 SGHTA, CDR2 FQGNSA. The CDR3 extends over 14 amino acids. CDR3 region: CASSLHGSSYEQYF. CDR3 DNA sequence: TGTGCCAGCAGCTTACACGGAAGCTCCTACGAGCAGTACTTC.

The chain carries TRBV14 and TRBJ2-7; D is perhaps TRBD2 (6 bases). Per germline, CDR1 SGHDN and CDR2 FVKESK. Trimming removed 3 bases from V and 2 bases from J, with 14 bases in between. This CDR3 contains 15 residues. CDR3 bases: TGTGCCAGCAGCCACAAGGCGGGACCTACCTACGAGCAGTACTTC. Translated: CASSHKAGPTYEQYF.

This clone was observed a handful of times. The rearrangement uses TRBV5-4 and TRBJ1-2, with a weak D call TRBD1 (5 bases). This CDR3 has 12 amino acids. From germline, CDR1 is SGHNT and CDR2 YYREEE (reference sequence). The V gene lost 2 bases and the J gene lost 7 bases, with 9 bases spanning the gap. CDR3 protein: CASSFGAVGYTF. The DNA for the CDR3 is TGTGCCAGCAGCTTTGGGGCGGTTGGCTACACCTTC. The full variable domain, rest sourced from reference TRBV5-4 and TRBJ1-2, is ETGVTQSPTHLIKTRGQQVTLRCSSQSGHNTVSWYQQALGQGPQFIFQYYREEENGRGNFPPRFSGLQFPNYSSELNVNALELDDSALYLCASSFGAVGYTFGSGTRLTVV.

The chain carries TRBV6-5 and TRBJ2-7, with 8 bases matching TRBD1. The CDR3 extends over 13 amino acids. Germline lookup yields CDR1 MNHEY and CDR2 SVGAGI. With V trimmed by 6 bases and J by 6 bases, 7 bases remained unmatched. CDR3 in DNA: TGTGCCAGCAGGGCCGACAGGGGACTCGAGCAGTACTTC. Its translation is CASRADRGLEQYF.

As concerns this clone: Other nucleotide sequences in the sample specify the same CDR3. This rearrangement joins TRBV28 to TRBJ2-1; 8 nucleotides match TRBD2. The ends lost 2 bases at V and 4 bases at J; junction bases unmatched: 4. This CDR3 is 15 amino acids long. Germline CDR1 MDHEN, CDR2 SYDVKM. The CDR3 DNA follows: TGTGCCAGCAGTTTAGCGGGAGGTTCTTACAATGAGCAGTTCTTC. The encoded protein is CASSLAGGSYNEQFF. The variable domain in full, with the rest retrieved from reference TRBV28 and TRBJ2-1, is DVKVTQSSRYLVKRTGEKVFLECVQDMDHENMFWYRQDPGLGLRLIYFSYDVKMKEKGDIPEGYSVSREKKERFSLILESASTNQTSMYLCASSLAGGSYNEQFFGPGTRLTVL.

This clone occurred once. The V gene is TRBV28, the J gene TRBJ1-1; D not certain. V dropped 3 bases and J dropped 2 bases, with 13 bases sitting between them. This CDR3 has 15 residues. Looked up from germline, CDR1 is MDHEN and CDR2 is SYDVKM. The CDR3 bases are TGTGCCAGCAGTTTTTACGGACGACTAAACACTGAAGCTTTCTTT. It codes for CASSFYGRLNTEAFF.

The chain carries TRBV4-1 and TRBJ1-2, with D perhaps matching TRBD1 (5 bases). CDR3 length: 14 residues. Looked up from germline, CDR1 is MGHRA and CDR2 is YSYEKL. V dropped 3 bases and J dropped 8 bases, with 16 bases sitting between them. In DNA, the CDR3 is TGCGCCAGCAGCCAGGTGCTTGGGGCGGAAGGCTACACCTTC. Its protein product is CASSQVLGAEGYTF.

This chain links TRBV27 with TRBJ2-5; D gene ambiguous. Germline assignment: CDR1 MNHEY and CDR2 SMNVEV (reference sequence). This CDR3 region has 13 residues. Trimming took off 3 bases at V and 5 bases at J, with 10 bases between the two ends. CDR3 residues: CASSFVFGETQYF. The CDR3 nucleotides are TGTGCCAGCAGTTTCGTTTTTGGGGAGACCCAGTACTTC.